This record concerns one TCR beta chain sequence. A much larger clone is a single base away; this may be a read error. The same CDR3 is also encoded by other DNA sequences in this sample. This CDR3 comprises 15 residues. Germline assignment: CDR1 MRHNA and CDR2 SNTAGT. Adults of Caucasian background living in Nashville, Tennessee made up all donors. The sample is drawn from a study of shared clonotypes between healthy human individuals. Sequenced by immunoSEQ multiplex PCR; TCRdb stores in-frame clones only, minus some. The data show about 500,000 clones, approximately 71% seen once. The genes are TRBV6-4 and TRBJ1-2, with D maybe TRBD1 (6 bases). The receptor's source is a woman aged 40 to 50 in good health. Some clones in this sample may be carry-over from other donors' samples. The sequenced sample was PBMCs. The DNA of the CDR3 is TGCGCCAGCAGTGACGGATCGGAGGGGGGCGGAGGCTACACCTTC. Protein: CASSDGSEGGGGYTF.